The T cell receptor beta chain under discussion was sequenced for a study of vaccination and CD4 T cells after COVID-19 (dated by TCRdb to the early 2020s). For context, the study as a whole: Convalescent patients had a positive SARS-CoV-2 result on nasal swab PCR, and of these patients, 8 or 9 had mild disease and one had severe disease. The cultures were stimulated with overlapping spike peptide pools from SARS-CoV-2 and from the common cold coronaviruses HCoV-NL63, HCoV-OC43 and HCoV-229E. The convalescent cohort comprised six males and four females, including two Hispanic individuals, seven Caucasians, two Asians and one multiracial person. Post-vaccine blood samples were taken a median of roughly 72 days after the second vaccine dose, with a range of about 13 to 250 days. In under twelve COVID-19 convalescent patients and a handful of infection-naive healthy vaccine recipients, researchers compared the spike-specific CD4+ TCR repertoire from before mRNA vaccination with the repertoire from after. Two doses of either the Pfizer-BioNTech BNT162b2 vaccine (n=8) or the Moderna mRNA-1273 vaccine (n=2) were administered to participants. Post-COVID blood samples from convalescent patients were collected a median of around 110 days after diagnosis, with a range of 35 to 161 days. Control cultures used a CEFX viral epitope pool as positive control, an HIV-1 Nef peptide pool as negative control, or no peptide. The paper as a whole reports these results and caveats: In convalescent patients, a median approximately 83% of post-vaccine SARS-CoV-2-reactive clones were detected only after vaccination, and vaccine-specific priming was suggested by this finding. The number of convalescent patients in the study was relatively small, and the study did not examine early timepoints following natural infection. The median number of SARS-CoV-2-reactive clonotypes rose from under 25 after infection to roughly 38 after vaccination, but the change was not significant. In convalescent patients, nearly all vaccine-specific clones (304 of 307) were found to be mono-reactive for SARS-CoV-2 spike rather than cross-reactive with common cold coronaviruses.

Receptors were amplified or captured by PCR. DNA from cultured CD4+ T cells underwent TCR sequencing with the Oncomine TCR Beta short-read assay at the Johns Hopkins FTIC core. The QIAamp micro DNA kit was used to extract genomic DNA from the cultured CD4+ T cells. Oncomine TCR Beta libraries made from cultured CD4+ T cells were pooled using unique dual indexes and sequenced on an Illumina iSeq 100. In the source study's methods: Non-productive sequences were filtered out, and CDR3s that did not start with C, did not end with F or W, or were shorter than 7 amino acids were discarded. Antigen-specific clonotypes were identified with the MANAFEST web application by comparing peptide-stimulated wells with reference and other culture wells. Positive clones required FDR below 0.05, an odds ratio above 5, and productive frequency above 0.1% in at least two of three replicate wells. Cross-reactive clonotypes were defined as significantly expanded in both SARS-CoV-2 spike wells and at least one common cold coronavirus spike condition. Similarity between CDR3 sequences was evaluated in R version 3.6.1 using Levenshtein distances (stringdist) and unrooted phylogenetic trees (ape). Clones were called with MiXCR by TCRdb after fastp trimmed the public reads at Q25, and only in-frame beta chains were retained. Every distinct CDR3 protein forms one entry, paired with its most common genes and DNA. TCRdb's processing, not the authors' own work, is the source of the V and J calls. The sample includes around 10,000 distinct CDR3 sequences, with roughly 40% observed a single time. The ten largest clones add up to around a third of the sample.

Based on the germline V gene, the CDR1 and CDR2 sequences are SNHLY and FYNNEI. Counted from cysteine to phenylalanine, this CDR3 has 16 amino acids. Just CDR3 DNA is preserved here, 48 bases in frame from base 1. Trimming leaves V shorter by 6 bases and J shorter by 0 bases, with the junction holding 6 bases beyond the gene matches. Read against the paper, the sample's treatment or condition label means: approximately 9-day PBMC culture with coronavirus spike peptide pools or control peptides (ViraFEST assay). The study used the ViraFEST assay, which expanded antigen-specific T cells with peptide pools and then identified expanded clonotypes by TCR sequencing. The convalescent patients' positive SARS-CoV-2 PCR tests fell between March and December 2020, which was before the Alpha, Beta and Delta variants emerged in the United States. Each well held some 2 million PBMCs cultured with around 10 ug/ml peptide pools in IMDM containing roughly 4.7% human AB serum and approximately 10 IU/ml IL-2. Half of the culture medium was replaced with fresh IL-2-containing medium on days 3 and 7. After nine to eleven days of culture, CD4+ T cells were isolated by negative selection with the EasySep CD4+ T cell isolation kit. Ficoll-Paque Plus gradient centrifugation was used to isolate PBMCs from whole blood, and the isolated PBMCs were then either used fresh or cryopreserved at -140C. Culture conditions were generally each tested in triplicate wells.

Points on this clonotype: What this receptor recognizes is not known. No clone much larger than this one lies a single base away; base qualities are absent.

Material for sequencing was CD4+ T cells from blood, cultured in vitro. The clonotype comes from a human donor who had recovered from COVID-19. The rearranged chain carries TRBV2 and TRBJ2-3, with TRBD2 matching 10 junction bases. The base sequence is TGTGCCAGCAGCCCGGGACTAGCGTTTAGCACAGATACGCAGTATTTT. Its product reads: CASSPGLAFSTDTQYF.